Below, one TCR beta chain is given with its context. The data were taken from a study of blood T cell repertoires in COVID-19. In the study overall: From the United States, Italy and Spain came samples of acute and convalescent COVID-19. The analysed material was cDNA or gDNA that came from T cells, B-cell-depleted T cells, or PBMCs.

In the study's own analysis: Reference gene primer amplification yielded estimated nucleated cell counts. Here immunoSEQ multiplex PCR was the method, and the copy in TCRdb shows in-frame clones only, minus some. V and J calls and clone size are as listed in that table; D and trimming were resolved from the DNA. The sample lists roughly 240,000 clones; roughly 82% were seen once. The CDR3 runs to 17 residues. CDR1 is SGHTA, CDR2 FQGNSA, per germline. The ends were cut back, 6 bases at V and 0 bases at J, with 15 bases in the middle. The sequence came from a man in his forties or fifties who had recovered from COVID-19. The sequencing sample was made of peripheral blood. The V call is TRBV7-2, the J call TRBJ2-6, with D maybe TRBD1 (5 bases). The CDR3, as DNA: TGTGCCAGCAGGAAACAGGCGGCCGTCTCTGGGGCCAACGTCCTGACTTTC. Protein sequence: CASRKQAAVSGANVLTF.